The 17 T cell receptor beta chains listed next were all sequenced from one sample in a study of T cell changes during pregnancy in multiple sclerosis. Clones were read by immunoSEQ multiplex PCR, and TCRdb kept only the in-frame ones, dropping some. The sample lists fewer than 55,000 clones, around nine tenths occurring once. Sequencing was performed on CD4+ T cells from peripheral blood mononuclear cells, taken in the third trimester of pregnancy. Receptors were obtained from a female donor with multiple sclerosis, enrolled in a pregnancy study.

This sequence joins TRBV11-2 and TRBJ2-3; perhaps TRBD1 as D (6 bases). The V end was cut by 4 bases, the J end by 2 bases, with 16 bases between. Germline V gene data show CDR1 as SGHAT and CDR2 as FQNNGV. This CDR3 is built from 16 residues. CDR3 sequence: CASSSWGQTNTDTQYF. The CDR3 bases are TGTGCCAGCAGCTCCTGGGGACAAACGAACACAGATACGCAGTATTTT.

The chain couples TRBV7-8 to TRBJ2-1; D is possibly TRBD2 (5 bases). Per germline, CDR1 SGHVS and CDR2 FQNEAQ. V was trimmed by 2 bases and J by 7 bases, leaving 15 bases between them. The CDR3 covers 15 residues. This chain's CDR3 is CASSLPRHSANEQFF. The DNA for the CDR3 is TGTGCCAGCAGCTTACCTAGACATAGCGCGAATGAGCAGTTCTTC.

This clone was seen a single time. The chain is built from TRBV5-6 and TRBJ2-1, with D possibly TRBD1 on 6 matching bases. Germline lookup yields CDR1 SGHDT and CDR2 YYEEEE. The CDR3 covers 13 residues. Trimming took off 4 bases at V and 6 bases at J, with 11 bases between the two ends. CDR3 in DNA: TGTGCCAGCAGCCCGGACAGCGGCAATGAGCAGTTCTTC. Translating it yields CASSPDSGNEQFF.

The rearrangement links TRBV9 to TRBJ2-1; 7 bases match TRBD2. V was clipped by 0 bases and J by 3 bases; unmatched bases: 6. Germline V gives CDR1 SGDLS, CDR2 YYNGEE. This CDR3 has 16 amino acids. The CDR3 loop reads CASSVDMGGNYNEQFF. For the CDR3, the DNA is TGTGCCAGCAGCGTAGATATGGGGGGGAACTACAATGAGCAGTTCTTC.

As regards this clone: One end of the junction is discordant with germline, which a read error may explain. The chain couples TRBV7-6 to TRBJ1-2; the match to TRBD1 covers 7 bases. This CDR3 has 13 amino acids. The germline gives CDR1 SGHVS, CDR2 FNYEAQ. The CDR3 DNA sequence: TGTGCCAGCAGCCGACCGGGACAGCAAATTTCCCACTTC. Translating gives CASSRPGQQISHF.

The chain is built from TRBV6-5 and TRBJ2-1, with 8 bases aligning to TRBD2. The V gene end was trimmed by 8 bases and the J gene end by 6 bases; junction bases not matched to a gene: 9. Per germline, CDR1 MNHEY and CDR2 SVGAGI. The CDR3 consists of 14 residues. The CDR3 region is CASCERGRSNEQFF. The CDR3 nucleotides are TGTGCCAGCTGTGAGCGGGGGCGGTCCAATGAGCAGTTCTTC.

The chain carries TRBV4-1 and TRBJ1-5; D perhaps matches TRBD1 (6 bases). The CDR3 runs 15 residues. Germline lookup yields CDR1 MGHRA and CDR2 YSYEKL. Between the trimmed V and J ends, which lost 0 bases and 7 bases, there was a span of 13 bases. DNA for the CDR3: TGCGCCAGCAGCCAAGAAGGACAGTCGAGGCAGCCCCAGCATTTT. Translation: CASSQEGQSRQPQHF.

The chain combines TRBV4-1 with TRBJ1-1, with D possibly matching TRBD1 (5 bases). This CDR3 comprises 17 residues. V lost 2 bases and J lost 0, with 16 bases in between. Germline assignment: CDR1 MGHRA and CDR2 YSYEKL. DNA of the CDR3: TGCGCCAGCAGCCAAATTACAGGACGGTTCATGAACACTGAAGCTTTCTTT. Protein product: CASSQITGRFMNTEAFF.

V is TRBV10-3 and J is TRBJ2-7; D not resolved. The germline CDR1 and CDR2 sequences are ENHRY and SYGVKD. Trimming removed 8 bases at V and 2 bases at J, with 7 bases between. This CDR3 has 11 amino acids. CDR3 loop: CAISSPYEQYF. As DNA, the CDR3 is TGTGCCATCTCTTCCCCCTACGAGCAGTACTTC.

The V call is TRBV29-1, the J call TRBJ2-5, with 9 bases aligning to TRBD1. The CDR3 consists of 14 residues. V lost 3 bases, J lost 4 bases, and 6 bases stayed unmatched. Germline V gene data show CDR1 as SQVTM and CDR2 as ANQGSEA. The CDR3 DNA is TGCAGCGTTGATGAGGACAGGGGACCAGAGACCCAGTACTTC. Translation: CSVDEDRGPETQYF.

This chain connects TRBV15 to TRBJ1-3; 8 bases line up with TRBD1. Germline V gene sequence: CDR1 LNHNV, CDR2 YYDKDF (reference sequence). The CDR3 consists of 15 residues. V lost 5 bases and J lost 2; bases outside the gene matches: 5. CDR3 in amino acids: CATSGQGLPGNTIYF. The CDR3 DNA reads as TGTGCCACCAGCGGACAGGGACTCCCTGGAAACACCATATATTTT.

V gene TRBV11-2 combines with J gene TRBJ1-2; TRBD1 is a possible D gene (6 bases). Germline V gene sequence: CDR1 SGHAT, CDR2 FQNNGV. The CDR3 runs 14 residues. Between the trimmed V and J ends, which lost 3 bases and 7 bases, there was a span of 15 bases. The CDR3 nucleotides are TGTGCCAGCAGCTTCTCACAGGGAACGGGTGGCTACACCTTC. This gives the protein CASSFSQGTGGYTF.

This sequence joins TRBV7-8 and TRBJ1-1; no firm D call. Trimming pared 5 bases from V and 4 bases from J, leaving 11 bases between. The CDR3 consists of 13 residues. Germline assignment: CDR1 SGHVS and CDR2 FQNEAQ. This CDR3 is CASSLVWATEAFF. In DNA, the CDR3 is TGTGCCAGCAGCCTAGTATGGGCCACTGAAGCTTTCTTT.

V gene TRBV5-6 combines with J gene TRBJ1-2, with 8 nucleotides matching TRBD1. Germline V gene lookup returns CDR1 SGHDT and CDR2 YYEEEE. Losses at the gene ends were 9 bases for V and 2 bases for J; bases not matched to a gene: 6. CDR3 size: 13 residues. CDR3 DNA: TGTGCCACCCAGGGACAGGCAAACTATGGCTACACCTTC. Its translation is CATQGQANYGYTF. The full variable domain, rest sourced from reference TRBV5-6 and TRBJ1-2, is DAGVTQSPTHLIKTRGQQVTLRCSPKSGHDTVSWYQQALGQGPQFIFQYYEEEERQRGNFPDRFSGHQFPNYSSELNVNALLLGDSALYLCATQGQANYGYTFGSGTRLTVV.

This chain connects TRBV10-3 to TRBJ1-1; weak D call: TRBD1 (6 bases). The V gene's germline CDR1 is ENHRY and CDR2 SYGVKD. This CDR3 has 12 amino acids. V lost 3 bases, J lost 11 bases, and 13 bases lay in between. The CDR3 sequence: CAISDSGDGAFF. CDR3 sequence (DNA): TGTGCCATCAGTGATTCAGGGGACGGGGCTTTCTTT.

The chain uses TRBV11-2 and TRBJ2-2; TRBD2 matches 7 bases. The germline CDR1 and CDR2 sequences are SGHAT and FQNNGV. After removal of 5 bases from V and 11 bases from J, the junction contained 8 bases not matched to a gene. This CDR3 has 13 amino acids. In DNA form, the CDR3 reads TGTGCCAGCAGCCCCGAGCGGGGTTTAGAGCTGTTTTTT. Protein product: CASSPERGLELFF.

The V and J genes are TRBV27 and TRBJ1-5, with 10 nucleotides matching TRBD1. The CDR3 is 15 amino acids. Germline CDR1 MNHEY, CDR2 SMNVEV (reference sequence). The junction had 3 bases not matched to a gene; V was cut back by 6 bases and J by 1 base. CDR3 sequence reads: CASRTGGGSNQPQHF. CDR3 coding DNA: TGTGCCAGCAGGACAGGGGGCGGGAGCAATCAGCCCCAGCATTTT.